This T cell receptor beta chain was recorded in a study of graft-versus-host responses after intestinal transplantation. Study summary: Each recipient received anti-thymocyte globulin induction, then tacrolimus and steroids for 2 to 4 years. Overall study findings and caveats: Early post-transplant HvG declines tracked with peak circulating GvH clone levels. In recipient marrow, GvH clones were found, and some appeared first in ileum or blood. Allograft clonal ratios (graft-versus-host to host-versus-graft) were high in patients who had graft-donor T cell macrochimerism.

Trimming at V came to 3 bases and at J to 2 bases, leaving 7 bases not matched to a gene. This CDR3 contains 15 residues. CDR1 and CDR2 from the germline V gene are SEHNR and FQNEAQ (reference sequence). As concerns this clone: No antigen is known for it.

Only in-frame clones appear in the TCRdb table, and some are missing; sequencing was by immunoSEQ multiplex PCR. The sample has approximately 80,000 clones, 85% to 90% seen once. The rearrangement joins TRBV7-9 to TRBJ2-7, with TRBD1 identical over 7 bases. This specimen was unstimulated CD4+ T cells sorted from spleen or lymph node cells, taken before intestinal transplant. The sequence came from a human donor who received an intestinal transplant. The CDR3 DNA follows: TGTGCCAGCAGCTTCCCAGACAGGGAAGCCTACGAGCAGTACTTC. Translation gives CASSFPDREAYEQYF.